This T cell receptor (beta chain) was obtained from a study of chemoradiotherapy in HPV16-positive cancers. Study overall: Functional T-cell assays on a couple of HPV16-positive patients' cells defined candidate HPV-specific clones and common TCR motifs.

V shed 7 bases and J shed 2 bases, with 15 bases lying between them. The CDR3 totals 14 residues. This clone is judged hyperexpanded (1% or more). What it binds is not known. The assay was immunoSEQ multiplex PCR, and TCRdb's table has in-frame clones only and misses some. Of a few hundred clones in the sample, just over 85% were seen once. Findings and caveats of the study: During treatment, candidate HPV-specific clones and E7-related motifs expanded in tumor. In HPV16-positive patients, HPV-responsive T-cell expansion tracked better recurrence-free survival.

Source: tumor tissue, taken from a patient who underwent chemoradiotherapy. This sequence was found in a human donor with HPV-associated anogenital cancer. This sequence joins TRBV23-1 and TRBJ2-7; the D gene is possibly TRBD2 (6 bases). TRBV23-1 is assigned to the ORF class and has an uncertain function. The CDR3 bases are TGCGCCAGCATCCCTGGGGGACTTGCCTACGAGCAGTACTTC. This translates into CASIPGGLAYEQYF.